This entry features one T cell receptor beta chain sequence. Its target is not known. The CDR3 sequence is 12 residues long. Trimming left V 6 bases short and J 6 bases short, with 8 bases between. Germline V gene sequence: CDR1 MNHNS, CDR2 SASEGT. The data were taken from a study of radiotherapy plus CTLA-4 blockade in lung cancer. The study, taken as a whole, reports: Per reports, early blood T cell clone dynamics, plus interferon-beta, forecast response most strongly. Peripheral blood showed expansion of tumor-derived TCR clones after radiotherapy and ipilimumab.

Generated by immunoSEQ multiplex PCR, the TCRdb table keeps only in-frame clones and is missing some. The data contain some 60,000 clones, more than 60% of them singletons. The sequence was obtained from a human donor with non-small cell lung cancer who had a complete response to radiotherapy plus ipilimumab. Sequenced here: peripheral blood, sampled from a patient treated with radiotherapy plus ipilimumab. The rearrangement links TRBV6-1 to TRBJ2-2; perhaps TRBD2 as D (5 bases). DNA of the CDR3: TGTGCCAGCAGGAGGGAAGCCGGGGAGCTGTTTTTT. Translated, it gives CASRREAGELFF.